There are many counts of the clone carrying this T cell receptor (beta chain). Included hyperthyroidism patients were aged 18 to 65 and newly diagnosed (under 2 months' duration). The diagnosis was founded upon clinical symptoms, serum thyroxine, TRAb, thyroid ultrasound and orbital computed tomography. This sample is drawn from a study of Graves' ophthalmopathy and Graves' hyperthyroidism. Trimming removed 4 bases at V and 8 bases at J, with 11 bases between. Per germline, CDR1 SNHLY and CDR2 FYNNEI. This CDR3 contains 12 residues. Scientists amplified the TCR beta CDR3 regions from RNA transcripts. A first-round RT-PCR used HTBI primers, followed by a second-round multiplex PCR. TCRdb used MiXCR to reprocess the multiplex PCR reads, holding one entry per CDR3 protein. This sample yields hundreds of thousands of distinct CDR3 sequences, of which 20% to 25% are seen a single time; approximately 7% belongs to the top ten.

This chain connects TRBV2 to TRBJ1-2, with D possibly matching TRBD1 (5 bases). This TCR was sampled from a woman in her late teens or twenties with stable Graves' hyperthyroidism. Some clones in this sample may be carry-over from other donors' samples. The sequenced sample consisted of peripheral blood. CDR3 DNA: TGTGCCAGCAGTGTGACAGCGGGGGGCTACACCTTC. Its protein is CASSVTAGGYTF.